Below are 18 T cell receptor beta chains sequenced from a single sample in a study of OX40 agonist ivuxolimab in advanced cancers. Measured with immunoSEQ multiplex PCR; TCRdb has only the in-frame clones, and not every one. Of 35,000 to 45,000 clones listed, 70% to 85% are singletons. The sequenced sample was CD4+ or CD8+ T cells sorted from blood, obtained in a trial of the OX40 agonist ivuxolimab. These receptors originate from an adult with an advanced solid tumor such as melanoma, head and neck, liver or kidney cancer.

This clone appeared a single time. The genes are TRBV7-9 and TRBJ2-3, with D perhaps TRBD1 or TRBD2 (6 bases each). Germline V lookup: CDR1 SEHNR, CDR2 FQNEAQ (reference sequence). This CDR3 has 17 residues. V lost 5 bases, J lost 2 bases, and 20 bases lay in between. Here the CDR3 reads CASSPIEGGPYTDTQYF. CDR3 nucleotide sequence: TGTGCCAGCAGCCCAATTGAGGGGGGCCCTTACACAGATACGCAGTATTTT.

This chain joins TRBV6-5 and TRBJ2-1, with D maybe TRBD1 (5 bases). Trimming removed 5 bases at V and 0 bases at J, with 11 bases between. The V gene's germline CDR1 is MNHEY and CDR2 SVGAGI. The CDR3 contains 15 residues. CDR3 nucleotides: TGTGCCAGCAGTCTGGCCCAGGGCTCCTACAATGAGCAGTTCTTC. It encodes CASSLAQGSYNEQFF.

The CDR3 here is CAWSGWQNTGELFF. The CDR3 DNA reads TGTGCCTGGAGTGGGTGGCAGAACACCGGGGAGCTGTTTTTT. The chain recombines TRBV30 with TRBJ2-2; no clear D. From germline, CDR1 is GTSNPN and CDR2 SVGIG (reference sequence). This CDR3 comprises 14 residues. The ends were cut back, 1 base at V and 1 base at J, with 7 bases in the middle. Looking up the rest from reference TRBV30 and TRBJ2-2 gives the full variable domain: SQTIHQWPATLVQPVGSPLSLECTVEGTSNPNLYWYRQAAGRGLQLLFYSVGIGQISSEVPQNLSASRPQDRQFILSSKKLLLSDSGFYLCAWSGWQNTGELFFGEGSRLTVL.

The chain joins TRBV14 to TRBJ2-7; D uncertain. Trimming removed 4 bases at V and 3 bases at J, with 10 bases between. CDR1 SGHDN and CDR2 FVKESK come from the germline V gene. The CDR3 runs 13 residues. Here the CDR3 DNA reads TGTGCCAGCAGCCCGACCTATGACTACGAGCAGTACTTC. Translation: CASSPTYDYEQYF.

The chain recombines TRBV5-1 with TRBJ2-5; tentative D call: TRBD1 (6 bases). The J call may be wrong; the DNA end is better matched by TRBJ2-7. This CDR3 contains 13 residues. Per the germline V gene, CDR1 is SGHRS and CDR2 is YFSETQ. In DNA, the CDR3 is TGCGCCAGCAGCACACAGGGCTCCTACGAGCAGTACTTC. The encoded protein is CASSTQGSYEQYF.

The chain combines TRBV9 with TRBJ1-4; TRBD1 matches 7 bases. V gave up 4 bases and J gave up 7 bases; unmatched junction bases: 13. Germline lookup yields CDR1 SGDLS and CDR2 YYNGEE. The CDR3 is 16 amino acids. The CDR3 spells CASSPPSTGFSEKLFF. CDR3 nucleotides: TGTGCCAGCAGCCCACCCTCGACAGGGTTTAGTGAAAAACTGTTTTTT.

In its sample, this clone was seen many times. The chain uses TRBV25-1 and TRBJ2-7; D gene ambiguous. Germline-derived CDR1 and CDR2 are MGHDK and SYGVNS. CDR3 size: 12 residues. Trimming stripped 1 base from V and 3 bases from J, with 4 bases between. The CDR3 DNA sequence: TGTGCCAGCAGTGAATCCCGCTACGAGCAGTACTTC. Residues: CASSESRYEQYF.

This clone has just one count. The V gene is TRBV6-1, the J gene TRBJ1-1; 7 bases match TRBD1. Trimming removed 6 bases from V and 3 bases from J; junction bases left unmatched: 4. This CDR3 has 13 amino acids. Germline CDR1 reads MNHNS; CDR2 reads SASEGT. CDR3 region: CASRTQGDTEAFF. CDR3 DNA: TGTGCCAGCAGGACCCAGGGGGACACTGAAGCTTTCTTT.

CDR3 sequence: CASSLEGSGSTTEQFF. In DNA, the CDR3 is TGTGCCAGCAGCTTAGAGGGTAGCGGGAGTACTACTGAGCAGTTCTTC. The genes are TRBV7-2 and TRBJ2-1, with TRBD2 matching over 9 bases. The CDR3 runs 16 residues. Germline loops: CDR1 SGHTA, CDR2 FQGNSA. Trimming removed 1 base from V and 9 bases from J; junction bases left unmatched: 10.

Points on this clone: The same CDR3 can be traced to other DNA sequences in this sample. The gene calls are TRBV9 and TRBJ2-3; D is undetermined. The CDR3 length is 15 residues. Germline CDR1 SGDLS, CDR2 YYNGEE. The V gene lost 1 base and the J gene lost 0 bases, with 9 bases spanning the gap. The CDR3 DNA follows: TGTGCCAGCAGCGTAACAAGACTTAGCACAGATACGCAGTATTTT. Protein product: CASSVTRLSTDTQYF.

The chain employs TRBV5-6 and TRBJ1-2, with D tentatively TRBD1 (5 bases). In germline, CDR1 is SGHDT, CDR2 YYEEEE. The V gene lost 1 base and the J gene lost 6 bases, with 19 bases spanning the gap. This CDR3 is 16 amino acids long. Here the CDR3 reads CASSLLTQEITHGYTF. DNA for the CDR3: TGTGCCAGCAGCTTGTTAACACAGGAGATTACCCATGGCTACACCTTC.

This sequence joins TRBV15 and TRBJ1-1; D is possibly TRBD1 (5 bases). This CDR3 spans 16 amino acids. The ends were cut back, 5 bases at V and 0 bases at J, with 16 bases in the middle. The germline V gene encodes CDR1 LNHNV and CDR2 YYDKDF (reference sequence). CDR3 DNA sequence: TGTGCCACCAGCCCGCAAGGGGACCGAGTGAACACTGAAGCTTTCTTT. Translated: CATSPQGDRVNTEAFF.

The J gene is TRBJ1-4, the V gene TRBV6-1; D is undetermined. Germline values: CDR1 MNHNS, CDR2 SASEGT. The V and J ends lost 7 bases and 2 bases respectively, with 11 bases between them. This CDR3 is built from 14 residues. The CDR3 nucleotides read TGTGCCAGCATTACCTGGAGGACTAATGAAAAACTGTTTTTT. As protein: CASITWRTNEKLFF.

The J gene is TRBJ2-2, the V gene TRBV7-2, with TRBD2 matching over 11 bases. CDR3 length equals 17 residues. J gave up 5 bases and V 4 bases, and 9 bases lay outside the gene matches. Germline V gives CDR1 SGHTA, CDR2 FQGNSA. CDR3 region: CASSSGLAASSTGELFF. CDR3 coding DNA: TGTGCCAGCAGCTCGGGACTAGCGGCCTCGAGTACCGGGGAGCTGTTTTTT.

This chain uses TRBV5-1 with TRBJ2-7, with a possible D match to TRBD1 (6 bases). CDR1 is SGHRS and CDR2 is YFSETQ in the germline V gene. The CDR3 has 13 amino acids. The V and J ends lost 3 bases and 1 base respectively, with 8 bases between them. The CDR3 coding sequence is TGCGCCAGCAGCTACGGACAGTCCTACGAGCAGTACTTC. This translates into CASSYGQSYEQYF.

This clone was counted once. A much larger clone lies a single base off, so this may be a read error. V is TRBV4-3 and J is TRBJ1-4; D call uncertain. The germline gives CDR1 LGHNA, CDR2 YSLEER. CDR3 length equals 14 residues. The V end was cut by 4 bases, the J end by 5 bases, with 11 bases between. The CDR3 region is CASSLGRMNEKLFF. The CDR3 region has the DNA TGCGCCAGCAGCCTAGGACGGATGAATGAAAAACTGTTTTTT.

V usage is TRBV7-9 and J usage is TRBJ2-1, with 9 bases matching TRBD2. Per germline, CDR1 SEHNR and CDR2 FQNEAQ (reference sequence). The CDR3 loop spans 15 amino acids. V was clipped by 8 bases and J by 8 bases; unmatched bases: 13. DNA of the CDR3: TGTGCCAGCGGGAGCTCTAGCGGGGCCTGGGATGAGCAGTTCTTC. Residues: CASGSSSGAWDEQFF.

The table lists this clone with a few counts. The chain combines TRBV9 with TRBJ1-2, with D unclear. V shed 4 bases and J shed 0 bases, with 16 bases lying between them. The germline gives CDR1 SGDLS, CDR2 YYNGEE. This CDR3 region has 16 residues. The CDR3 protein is CASSSEDGGSNYGYTF. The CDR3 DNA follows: TGTGCCAGCAGCTCCGAGGACGGCGGATCTAACTATGGCTACACCTTC.